This entry is about one T cell receptor (beta chain). The CDR3 contains 15 residues. Looked up from germline, CDR1 is SGHNT and CDR2 is YENEEA. V was pared by 1 base and J by 0 bases, with 10 bases between. Some clones are missing from TCRdb's copy, which holds only in-frame ones; the method was immunoSEQ multiplex PCR. Among about 70,000 clones listed, 81% were seen once. These data come from a study of blood T cell repertoires in COVID-19. Study details: Whether acute or convalescent, the COVID-19 samples came from the United States, Italy and Spain.

The receptor was isolated from a woman in her 70s with acute or convalescent COVID-19. This rearrangement joins TRBV11-3 to TRBJ2-7; tentative D call: TRBD2 (5 bases). Sample: peripheral blood. The CDR3 sequence is CASSLAGNPSYEQYF. For the CDR3, the DNA is TGTGCCAGCAGCTTAGCCGGGAACCCCTCCTACGAGCAGTACTTC.